Listed below are T cell receptor beta chains from one sample, sequenced in a study of cytomegalovirus exposure and HLA in healthy donors. Sequencing used immunoSEQ multiplex PCR; TCRdb keeps in-frame clones, though not all of them. The sample lists about 160,000 clones, 65% to 80% occurring once. Sequenced sample: PBMCs. The receptor source for this set is a female donor in good health and CMV-seronegative. CDR3s include the opening cysteine and the closing phenylalanine or tryptophan. The D gene is left open where the match is weak. Size tells how often a clone was seen (once, few, many) or the class of an expanded clone, and some rows leave it out.

V gene,clone size,D gene,J gene,CDR3 DNA,CDR3 protein
TRBV30,NA,TRBD1,TRBJ1-1,TGTGCCTGGAGTCCCTCGGGACAGGGTGAAGCTTTCTTT,CAWSPSGQGEAFF
TRBV25-1,few,TRBD1,TRBJ1-1,TGTGCCAGCAGAAATACAGGGGGAGACACTGAAGCTTTCTTT,CASRNTGGDTEAFF
TRBV10-3,NA,NA,TRBJ1-5,TGTGCCATCAGTGAACGGGACTTTAGCAATCAGCCCCAGCATTTT,CAISERDFSNQPQHF
TRBV6-6,NA,NA,TRBJ2-1,TGTGCCACCTTAACCTACAATGAGCAGTTCTTC,CATLTYNEQFF
TRBV5-1,NA,NA,TRBJ2-3,TGCGCCAGCAGTTTGACTCCAGGGGTTGCGTCCACAGATACGCAGTATTTT,CASSLTPGVASTDTQYF
TRBV30,NA,NA,TRBJ1-5,TGTGCCTGGTCGTATGGCAATCAGCCCCAGCATTTT,CAWSYGNQPQHF
TRBV5-1,NA,NA,TRBJ2-6,TGCGCCAGCATTGGAGGGGGCGCTGGGGCCAACGTCCTGACTTTC,CASIGGGAGANVLTF
TRBV7-2,NA,NA,TRBJ2-7,TGTGCCAGCAGCTTAAGGACCACGGGGTTGAGGTCCTACGAGCAGTACTTC,CASSLRTTGLRSYEQYF
TRBV5-1,NA,TRBD1,TRBJ2-3,TGCGCCAGCAGCTTTTCTTGGGACAGCAGCACAGATACGCAGTATTTT,CASSFSWDSSTDTQYF
TRBV15,NA,TRBD1,TRBJ1-5,TGTGCCACCAGCACAGGGGGTGCGAGCAATCAGCCCCAGCATTTT,CATSTGGASNQPQHF
TRBV2,NA,NA,TRBJ1-4,TGTGCCAGCACCCCGCGGTCTAATGAAAAACTGTTTTTT,CASTPRSNEKLFF
TRBV7-9,NA,NA,TRBJ2-1,TGTGCCAGCAGCTTAGCGAAGCCATCTTACAATGAGCAGTTCTTC,CASSLAKPSYNEQFF
TRBV4-2,NA,NA,TRBJ2-7,TGTGCCAGCAGCCAACCGGGGTCTGGCCACGAGCAGTACTTC,CASSQPGSGHEQYF
TRBV7-9,NA,NA,TRBJ1-3,TGTTCCAGCAGCAACGTACTGAACACCATATATTTT,CSSSNVLNTIYF
TRBV6-5,NA,TRBD1,TRBJ1-2,TGTGCCAGCACCCGGACAGGGGAGGATGGCTACACCTTC,CASTRTGEDGYTF
TRBV19,NA,NA,TRBJ1-1,TGTGCCAGTAGTCCGGGACACTTCACTGAAGCTTTCTTT,CASSPGHFTEAFF
TRBV2,NA,NA,TRBJ2-7,TGTGCCAGCAGAGGACATGAAGGCGAGCAGTACTTC,CASRGHEGEQYF
TRBV25-1,few,NA,TRBJ1-2,TGTGCCAGCAGTGATAGTCCAGGGGTCTATGGCTACACCTTC,CASSDSPGVYGYTF
TRBV5-5,NA,TRBD1,TRBJ1-2,TGTGCCAGCAGCTTGGCTTGGGACAGTCATGGCTACACCTTC,CASSLAWDSHGYTF
TRBV6-1,NA,NA,TRBJ1-2,TGTGCCAGCAGTGAGGGCCCCTATGGCTACACCTTC,CASSEGPYGYTF
TRBV27,NA,TRBD2,TRBJ2-1,TGTGCCAGCCTGGGACTAGGGATTTACAATGAGCAGTTCTTC,CASLGLGIYNEQFF
TRBV30,NA,NA,TRBJ2-3,TGTGCCTGGAGTGAGAGGGATACGCAGTATTTT,CAWSERDTQYF
TRBV9,NA,NA,TRBJ2-3,TGTGCCAGCAGCGTCCAGGGGGATACGCAGTATTTT,CASSVQGDTQYF
TRBV2,once,NA,TRBJ2-3,TGTGCCAGCAGTGCTCGTGCGGGGACTAGCACAGATACGCAGTATTTT,CASSARAGTSTDTQYF
TRBV4-1,NA,NA,TRBJ1-5,TGCGCCAGCAGCCAAGCCGAACGGGAGCAGCCCCAGCATTTT,CASSQAEREQPQHF
TRBV18,few,NA,TRBJ1-4,TGTGCCAGCTCACGACCAGGGGATTTAGGTGAAAAACTGTTTTTT,CASSRPGDLGEKLFF
TRBV5-4,medium-sized,TRBD2,TRBJ2-3,TGTGCCAGCAGCGGAGTCGGTAGCGGGGGGGTTGTGAATACGCAGTATTTT,CASSGVGSGGVVNTQYF
TRBV19,NA,TRBD1,TRBJ1-5,TGTGCCAGTAAGGGACAGCCGGCGGTGGGGCCCCAGCATTTT,CASKGQPAVGPQHF
TRBV7-3,NA,NA,TRBJ1-1,TGTGCCAGCAGCTCTTCTGGGGGGGAAACTGAAGCTTTCTTT,CASSSSGGETEAFF
TRBV18,NA,TRBD1,TRBJ2-7,TGTGCCAGCTCACCAGGGACAGGGCCCTACGAGCAGTACTTC,CASSPGTGPYEQYF
TRBV19,NA,TRBD1,TRBJ1-5,TGTGCCAGTAGTACCAACCAGGGACAGGGGAATCAGCCCCAGCATTTT,CASSTNQGQGNQPQHF
TRBV18,few,TRBD1,TRBJ1-6,TGTGCCAGCTCACTAGAGGACAGGGGGTTAAATTCACCCCTCCACTTT,CASSLEDRGLNSPLHF
TRBV25-1,NA,NA,TRBJ2-7,TGTGCCAGCAGTGAAGTTAGGGGGGAGCAGTACTTC,CASSEVRGEQYF
TRBV6-5,NA,TRBD1,TRBJ1-5,TGTGCCAGCAGGACTAGGACAGGGCATCAGCCCCAGCATTTT,CASRTRTGHQPQHF
TRBV5-6,NA,TRBD1,TRBJ1-2,TGTGCCAGCAGCTTGGAACAGGGGGACTATGGCTACACCTTC,CASSLEQGDYGYTF
TRBV6-5,NA,TRBD1,TRBJ1-6,TGTGCCAGCAGCCAGGGGGACAGGAATAATTCACCCCTCCACTTT,CASSQGDRNNSPLHF
TRBV7-9,NA,TRBD1,TRBJ2-5,TGTGCCAGCAGTTCCACAGGGGGCAGTGAGACCCAGTACTTC,CASSSTGGSETQYF
TRBV5-4,NA,TRBD1,TRBJ2-7,TGTGCCAGCAGCAGGACAGGGTACTACGAGCAGTACTTC,CASSRTGYYEQYF
TRBV27,NA,NA,TRBJ1-2,TGTGCCAGCAGCCGCCTAGGTTCGGGTTCGGATGGCTACACCTTC,CASSRLGSGSDGYTF
TRBV27,NA,NA,TRBJ1-2,TGTGCCAGCAGCGGGGGGAGGTCTATTTATGGCTACACCTTC,CASSGGRSIYGYTF
TRBV5-1,NA,TRBD2,TRBJ2-2,TGCGCCAGCAGCTTCCTAGCGGGAGCTGCCGGGGAGCTGTTTTTT,CASSFLAGAAGELFF
TRBV29-1,NA,NA,TRBJ1-1,TGCAGGGGGGGATCGCACACTGAAGCTTTCTTT,CRGGSHTEAFF
TRBV9,NA,NA,TRBJ2-7,TGTGCCAGCAGCGTAGGTGAGAGTATCACCTACGAGCAGTACTTC,CASSVGESITYEQYF
TRBV18,once,TRBD1,TRBJ1-5,TGTGCCAGCTCGCTAGACAGGGGGACTCAGCCCCAGCATTTT,CASSLDRGTQPQHF
TRBV5-4,NA,NA,TRBJ2-1,TGTGCCAGCAGCCCCCCACGGGGAGCGGGGACAAATGAGCAGTTCTTC,CASSPPRGAGTNEQFF
TRBV29-1,NA,TRBD2,TRBJ2-1,TGCAGCGTTGGCGGGAAACTAGCGGGGATGAATGAGCAGTTCTTC,CSVGGKLAGMNEQFF
TRBV5-1,NA,NA,TRBJ2-7,TGCGCCAGCAGCTTGGTCCGGGACGGGGGCTACGAGCAGTACTTC,CASSLVRDGGYEQYF
TRBV11-2,NA,TRBD2,TRBJ2-5,TGTGCCAGCACCCTTTGGGGAGGGGTCCAAGAGACCCAGTACTTC,CASTLWGGVQETQYF
TRBV27,many,NA,TRBJ2-2,TGTGCCAGCGCTCTCAGGACCGGGGAGCTGTTTTTT,CASALRTGELFF
TRBV5-1,NA,NA,TRBJ2-7,TGCGCCAGCAGCTTGGGTCTCTACGAGCAGTACTTC,CASSLGLYEQYF
TRBV5-4,NA,NA,TRBJ1-1,TGTGCCAGCACCCTAATAGGGGGAAAAAGCGGTGAAGCTTTCTTT,CASTLIGGKSGEAFF
TRBV5-1,NA,NA,TRBJ1-1,TGCGCCAGCAGGTCAGGGGTGAACACTGAAGCTTTCTTT,CASRSGVNTEAFF
TRBV5-6,NA,TRBD2,TRBJ2-7,TGTGCCAGCAGCCGGGGACTAGCGGATACCTACGAGCAGTACTTC,CASSRGLADTYEQYF
TRBV21-1,few,NA,TRBJ2-7,TGTGCCAGCAGCCCCCCTGAGGGAACCGAGGACTACGAGCAGTACTTC,CASSPPEGTEDYEQYF
TRBV19,once,NA,TRBJ1-5,TGTGCCAGTAGTATAAGTACAGGAATAATTAATCAGCCCCAGCATTTT,CASSISTGIINQPQHF